This T cell receptor (beta chain) was profiled in a study of T cells after yellow fever vaccination. The overall study: In the case of low-cell-number fractions, SMART-Seq v4 Ultra Low Input was used for preparation. Study results and caveats: Subsequent to the booster, the majority of primary-vaccination clones reappeared (96% CD4, about 90% CD8). Contamination by abundant bulk-population clonotypes could be present in FACS-sorted repertoires. Although the secondary response was weaker, it peaked faster, at day 5 versus 15.

Each CDR3 protein gets one entry after TCRdb re-called the 5' RACE reads with MiXCR. Of about 110,000 distinct CDR3 sequences listed, 8% to 9.5% are singletons. This clonotype was recorded a few times. Antigen unknown. V lost 8 bases to trimming and J lost 3 bases, with 20 bases between them. The CDR3 is 16 residues long. Germline CDR1 reads ENHRY; CDR2 reads SYGVKD. The chain couples TRBV10-3 to TRBJ2-1; D may be TRBD2 (7 bases). This receptor was identified in a man between 25 and 39 years old who received the YFV17D yellow fever vaccine. The source was CD8+ T cells sorted from PBMCs, collected 45 days after the yellow fever booster vaccination. DNA for the CDR3: TGTGCCATCCGAAAGGAGGGGGGAGGGAACTACAATGAGCAGTTCTTC. It translates to CAIRKEGGGNYNEQFF.